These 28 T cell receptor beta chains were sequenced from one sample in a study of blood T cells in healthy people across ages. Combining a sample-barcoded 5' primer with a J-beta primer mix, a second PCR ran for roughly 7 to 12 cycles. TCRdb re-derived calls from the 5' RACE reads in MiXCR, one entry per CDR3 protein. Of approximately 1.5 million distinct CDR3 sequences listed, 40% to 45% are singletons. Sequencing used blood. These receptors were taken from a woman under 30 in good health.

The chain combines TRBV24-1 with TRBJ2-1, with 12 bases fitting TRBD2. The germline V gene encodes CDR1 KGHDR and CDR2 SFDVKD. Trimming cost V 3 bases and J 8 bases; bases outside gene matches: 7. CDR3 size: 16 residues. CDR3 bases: TGTGCCACCAGTGATCCTCTAGCGGGAGGGTCTGATGAGCAGTTCTTC. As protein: CATSDPLAGGSDEQFF.

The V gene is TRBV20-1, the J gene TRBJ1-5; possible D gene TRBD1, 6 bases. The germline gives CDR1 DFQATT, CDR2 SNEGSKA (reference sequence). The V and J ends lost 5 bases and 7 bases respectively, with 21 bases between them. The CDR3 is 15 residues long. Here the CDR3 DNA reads TGCAGTGCTGTCCAGAATGGCAGGGGCCTACAGCCCCAGCATTTT. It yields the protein CSAVQNGRGLQPQHF.

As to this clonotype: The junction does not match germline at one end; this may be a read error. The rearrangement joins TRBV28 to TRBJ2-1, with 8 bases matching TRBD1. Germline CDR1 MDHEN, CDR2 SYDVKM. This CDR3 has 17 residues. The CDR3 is CASSFPVRGLIGNEQFF. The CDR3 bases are TGCGCCAGCAGTTTCCCGGTCAGGGGGCTAATCGGCAATGAGCAGTTCTTC.

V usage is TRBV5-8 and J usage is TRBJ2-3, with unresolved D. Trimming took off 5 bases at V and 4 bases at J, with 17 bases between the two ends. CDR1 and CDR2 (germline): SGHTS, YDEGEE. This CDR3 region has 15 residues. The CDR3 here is CASSALRTLADTQYF. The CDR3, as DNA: TGTGCCAGCAGTGCCCTAAGAACCTTGGCAGATACGCAGTATTTT.

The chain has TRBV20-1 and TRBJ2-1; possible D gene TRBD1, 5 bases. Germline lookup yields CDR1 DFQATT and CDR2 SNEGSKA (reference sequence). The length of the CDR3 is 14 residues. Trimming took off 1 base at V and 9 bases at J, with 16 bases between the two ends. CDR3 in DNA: TGCAGTGCTAGAGTCCCAAAGGGGCTTAGTGAGCAGTTCTTC. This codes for CSARVPKGLSEQFF.

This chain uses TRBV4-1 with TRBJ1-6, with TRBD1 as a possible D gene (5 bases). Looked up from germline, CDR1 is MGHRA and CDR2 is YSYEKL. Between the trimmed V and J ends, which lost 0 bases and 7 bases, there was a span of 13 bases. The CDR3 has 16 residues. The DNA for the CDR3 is TGCGCCAGCAGCCAAGATCGGGGCGTCTTGAATTCACCCCTCCACTTT. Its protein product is CASSQDRGVLNSPLHF.

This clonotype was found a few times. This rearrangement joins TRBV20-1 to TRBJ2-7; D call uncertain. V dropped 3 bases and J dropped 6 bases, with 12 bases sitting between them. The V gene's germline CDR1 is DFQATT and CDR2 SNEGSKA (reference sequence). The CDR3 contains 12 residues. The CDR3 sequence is CSASKGLGEQYF. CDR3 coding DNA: TGCAGTGCTAGCAAAGGGTTGGGCGAGCAGTACTTC.

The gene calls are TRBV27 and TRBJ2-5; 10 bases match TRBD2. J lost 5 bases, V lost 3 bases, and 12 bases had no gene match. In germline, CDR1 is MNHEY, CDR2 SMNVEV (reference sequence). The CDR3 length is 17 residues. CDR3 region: CASSFLSAGGPVETQYF. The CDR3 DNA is TGTGCCAGCAGTTTCCTGTCAGCGGGAGGGCCAGTGGAGACCCAGTACTTC.

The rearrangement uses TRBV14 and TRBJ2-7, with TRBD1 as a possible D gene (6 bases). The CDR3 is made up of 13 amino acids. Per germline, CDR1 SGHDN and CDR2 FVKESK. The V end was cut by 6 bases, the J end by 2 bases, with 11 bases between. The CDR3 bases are TGTGCCAGCAGGGGGGCTGGGACCTACGAGCAGTACTTC. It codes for CASRGAGTYEQYF.

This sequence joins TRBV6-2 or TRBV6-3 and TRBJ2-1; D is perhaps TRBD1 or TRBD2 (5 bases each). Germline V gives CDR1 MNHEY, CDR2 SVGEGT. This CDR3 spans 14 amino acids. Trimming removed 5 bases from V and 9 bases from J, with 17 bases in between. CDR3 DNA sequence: TGTGCCAGCAGTCCCGGGACCGTATCTAGTGAGCAGTTCTTC. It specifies CASSPGTVSSEQFF.

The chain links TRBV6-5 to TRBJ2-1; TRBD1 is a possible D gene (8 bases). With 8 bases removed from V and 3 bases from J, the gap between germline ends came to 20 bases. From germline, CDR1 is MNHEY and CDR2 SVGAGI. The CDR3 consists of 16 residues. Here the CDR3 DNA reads TGTGCCAGCTTACCCTTACAGGGGGGGAACTACAATGAGCAGTTCTTC. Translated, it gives CASLPLQGGNYNEQFF.

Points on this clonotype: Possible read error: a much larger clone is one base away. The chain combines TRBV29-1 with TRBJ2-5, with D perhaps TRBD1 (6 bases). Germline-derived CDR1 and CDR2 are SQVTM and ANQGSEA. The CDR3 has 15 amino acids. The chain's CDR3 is CSANRIGQIEEAQYF. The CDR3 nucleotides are TGCAGCGCAAACCGAATAGGACAGATAGAAGAGGCCCAGTACTTC.

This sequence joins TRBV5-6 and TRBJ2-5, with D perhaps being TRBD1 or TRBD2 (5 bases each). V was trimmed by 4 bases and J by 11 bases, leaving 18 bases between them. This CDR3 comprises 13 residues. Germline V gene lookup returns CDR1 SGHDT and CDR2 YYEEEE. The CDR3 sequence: CASSTIRGEGQYF. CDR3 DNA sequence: TGTGCCAGCAGCACGATTAGGGGCGAGGGGCAGTACTTC.

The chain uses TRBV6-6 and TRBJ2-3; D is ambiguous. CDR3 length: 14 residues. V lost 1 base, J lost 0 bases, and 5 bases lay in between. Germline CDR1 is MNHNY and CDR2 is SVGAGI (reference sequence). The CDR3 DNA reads TGTGCCAGCAGTTACTACGACAGCACAGATACGCAGTATTTT. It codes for CASSYYDSTDTQYF.

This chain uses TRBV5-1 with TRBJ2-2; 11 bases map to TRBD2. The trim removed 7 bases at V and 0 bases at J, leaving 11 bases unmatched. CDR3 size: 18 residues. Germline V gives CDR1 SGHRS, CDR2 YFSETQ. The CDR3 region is CASRNDGTSGTNTGELFF. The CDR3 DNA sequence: TGCGCCAGCCGTAATGACGGGACTAGCGGAACGAACACCGGGGAGCTGTTTTTT.

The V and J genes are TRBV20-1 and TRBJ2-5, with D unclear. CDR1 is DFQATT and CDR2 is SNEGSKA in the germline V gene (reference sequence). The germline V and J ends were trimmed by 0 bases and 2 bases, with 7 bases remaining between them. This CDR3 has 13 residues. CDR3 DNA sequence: TGCAGTGCTAGAGAGACTTATCAAGAGACCCAGTACTTC. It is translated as CSARETYQETQYF.

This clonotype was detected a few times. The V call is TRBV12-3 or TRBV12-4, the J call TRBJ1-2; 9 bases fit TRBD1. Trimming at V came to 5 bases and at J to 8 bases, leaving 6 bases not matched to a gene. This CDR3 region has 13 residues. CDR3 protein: CASSPYRGHGYTF. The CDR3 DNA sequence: TGTGCCAGCAGTCCGTACAGGGGGCACGGCTACACCTTC.

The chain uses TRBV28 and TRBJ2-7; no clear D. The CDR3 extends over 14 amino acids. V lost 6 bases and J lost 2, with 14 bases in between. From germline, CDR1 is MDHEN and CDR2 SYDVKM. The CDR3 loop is CASRTGVDTYEQYF. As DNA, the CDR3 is TGTGCCAGCAGAACCGGAGTGGATACCTACGAGCAGTACTTC.

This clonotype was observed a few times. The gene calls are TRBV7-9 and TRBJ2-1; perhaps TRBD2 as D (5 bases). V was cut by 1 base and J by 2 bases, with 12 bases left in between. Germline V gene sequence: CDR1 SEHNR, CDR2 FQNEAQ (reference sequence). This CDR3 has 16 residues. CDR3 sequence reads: CASSLVVSGPYNEQFF. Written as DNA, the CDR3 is TGTGCCAGCAGCTTAGTAGTCAGCGGTCCCTACAATGAGCAGTTCTTC.

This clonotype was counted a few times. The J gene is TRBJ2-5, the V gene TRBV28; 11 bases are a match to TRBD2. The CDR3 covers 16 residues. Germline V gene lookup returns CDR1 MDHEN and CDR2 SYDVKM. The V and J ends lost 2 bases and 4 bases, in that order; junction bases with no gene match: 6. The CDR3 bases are TGTGCCAGCAGTTTAGAGGTAGCGGGAGGGCGAGAGACCCAGTACTTC. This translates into CASSLEVAGGRETQYF.

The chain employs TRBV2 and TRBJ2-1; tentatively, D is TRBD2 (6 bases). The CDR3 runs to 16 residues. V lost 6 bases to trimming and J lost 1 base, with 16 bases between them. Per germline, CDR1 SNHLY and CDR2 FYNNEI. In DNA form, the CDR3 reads TGTGCCAGCAGGAGATGGGGGGAAACTTCCTACAATGAGCAGTTCTTC. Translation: CASRRWGETSYNEQFF. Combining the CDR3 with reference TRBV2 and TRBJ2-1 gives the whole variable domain EPEVTQTPSHQVTQMGQEVILRCVPISNHLYFYWYRQILGQKVEFLVSFYNNEISEKSEIFDDQFSVERPDGSNFTLKIRSTKLEDSAMYFCASRRWGETSYNEQFFGPGTRLTVL.

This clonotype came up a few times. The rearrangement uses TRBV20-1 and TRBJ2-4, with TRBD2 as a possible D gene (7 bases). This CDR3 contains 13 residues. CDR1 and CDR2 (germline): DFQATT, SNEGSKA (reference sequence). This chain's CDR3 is CSTQKRGADIQYF. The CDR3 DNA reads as TGCAGCACACAGAAACGGGGGGCGGACATTCAGTACTTC.

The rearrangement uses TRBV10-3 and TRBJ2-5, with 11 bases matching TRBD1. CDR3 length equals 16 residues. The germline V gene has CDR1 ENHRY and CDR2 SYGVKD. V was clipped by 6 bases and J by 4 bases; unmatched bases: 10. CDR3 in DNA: TGTGCCATCAGCGATTTCGAGGACAGGGGGCGAGAGACCCAGTACTTC. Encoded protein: CAISDFEDRGRETQYF.

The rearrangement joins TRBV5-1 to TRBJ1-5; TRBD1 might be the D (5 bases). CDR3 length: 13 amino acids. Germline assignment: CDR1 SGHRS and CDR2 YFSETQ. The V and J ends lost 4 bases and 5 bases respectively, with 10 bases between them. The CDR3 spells CASSRMTDQPQHF. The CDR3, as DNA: TGCGCCAGCAGCCGCATGACAGATCAGCCCCAGCATTTT.

The CDR3 DNA is TGTGCCAGCAGTTTGGGGCCGGGAGCCAGCATGAATCAGCCCCAGCATTTT. Protein product: CASSLGPGASMNQPQHF. This sequence joins TRBV12-3 or TRBV12-4 and TRBJ1-5, with D possibly matching TRBD1 (5 bases). This CDR3 is 17 amino acids long. Trimming cost V 3 bases and J 4 bases, with 19 bases left between them.

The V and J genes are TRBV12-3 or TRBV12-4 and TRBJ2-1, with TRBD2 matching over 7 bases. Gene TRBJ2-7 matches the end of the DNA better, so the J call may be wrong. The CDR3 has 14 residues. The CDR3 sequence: CASRRLASYNEQYF. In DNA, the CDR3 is TGTGCCAGCCGACGACTAGCATCCTACAATGAGCAGTACTTC.

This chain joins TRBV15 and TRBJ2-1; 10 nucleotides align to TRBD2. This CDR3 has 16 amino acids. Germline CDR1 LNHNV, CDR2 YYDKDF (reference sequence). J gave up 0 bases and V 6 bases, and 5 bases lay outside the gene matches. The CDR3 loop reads CATREGLAVSYNEQFF. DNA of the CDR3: TGTGCCACCAGAGAAGGACTAGCGGTCTCCTACAATGAGCAGTTCTTC.

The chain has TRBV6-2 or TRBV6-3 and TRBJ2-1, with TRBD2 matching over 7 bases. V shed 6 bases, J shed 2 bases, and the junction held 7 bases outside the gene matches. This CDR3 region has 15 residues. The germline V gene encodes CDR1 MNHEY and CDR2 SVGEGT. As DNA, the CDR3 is TGTGCCAGCAGATACGGCGGGGGTACCTACAATGAGCAGTTCTTC. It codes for CASRYGGGTYNEQFF.